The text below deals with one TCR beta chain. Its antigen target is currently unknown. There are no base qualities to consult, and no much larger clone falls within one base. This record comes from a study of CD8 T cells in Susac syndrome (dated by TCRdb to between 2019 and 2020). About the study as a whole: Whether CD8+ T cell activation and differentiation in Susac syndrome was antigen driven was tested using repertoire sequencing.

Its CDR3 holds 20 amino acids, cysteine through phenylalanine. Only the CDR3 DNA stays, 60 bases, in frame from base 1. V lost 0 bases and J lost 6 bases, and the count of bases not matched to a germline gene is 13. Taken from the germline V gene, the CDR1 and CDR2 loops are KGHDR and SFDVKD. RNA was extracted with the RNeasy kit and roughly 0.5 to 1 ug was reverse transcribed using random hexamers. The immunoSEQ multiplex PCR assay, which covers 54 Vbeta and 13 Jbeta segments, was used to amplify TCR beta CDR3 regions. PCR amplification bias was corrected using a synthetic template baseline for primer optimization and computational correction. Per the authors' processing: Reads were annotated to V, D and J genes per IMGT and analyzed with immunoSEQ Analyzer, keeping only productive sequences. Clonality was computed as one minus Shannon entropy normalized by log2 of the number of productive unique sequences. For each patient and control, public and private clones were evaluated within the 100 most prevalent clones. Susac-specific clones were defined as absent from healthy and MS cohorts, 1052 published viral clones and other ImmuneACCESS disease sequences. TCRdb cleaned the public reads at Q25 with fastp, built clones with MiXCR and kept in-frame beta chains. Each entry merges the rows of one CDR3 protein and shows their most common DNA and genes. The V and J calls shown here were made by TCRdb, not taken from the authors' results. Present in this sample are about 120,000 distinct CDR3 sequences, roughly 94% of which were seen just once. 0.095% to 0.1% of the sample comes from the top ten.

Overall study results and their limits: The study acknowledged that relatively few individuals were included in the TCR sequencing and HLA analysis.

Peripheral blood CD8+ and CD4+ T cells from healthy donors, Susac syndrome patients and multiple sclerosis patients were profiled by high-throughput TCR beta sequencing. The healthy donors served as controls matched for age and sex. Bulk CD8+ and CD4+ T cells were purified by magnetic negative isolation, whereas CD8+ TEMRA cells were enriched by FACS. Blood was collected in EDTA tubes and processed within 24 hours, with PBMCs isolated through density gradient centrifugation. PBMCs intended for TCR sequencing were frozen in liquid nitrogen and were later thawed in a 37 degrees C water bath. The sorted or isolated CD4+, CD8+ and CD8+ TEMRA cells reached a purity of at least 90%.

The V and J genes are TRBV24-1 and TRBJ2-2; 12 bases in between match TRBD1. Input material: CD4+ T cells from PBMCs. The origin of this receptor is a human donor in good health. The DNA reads TGTGCCACCAGTGATTTGGGGACAGGGGGCCCCACCTCGGCTCCCGGGGAGCTGTTTTTT. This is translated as CATSDLGTGGPTSAPGELFF.